The 18 T cell receptor beta chains given below trace back to one sample, sequenced in a study of shared clonotypes between healthy human individuals. Repertoires were generated with immunoSEQ multiplex PCR, while TCRdb's copy carries only in-frame clones and drops some. The table lists about 1 million clones, about 75% of them singletons, with less than 1.5% in the top ten. The sample was memory CD4+ T cells sorted from blood. The subset is: CD45RA-negative fraction. The receptors were gathered from a man younger than 35 in good health.

The V call is TRBV19, the J call TRBJ2-1; D is perhaps TRBD2 (6 bases). The germline V gene has CDR1 LNHDA and CDR2 SQIVND (reference sequence). V gave up 5 bases and J gave up 8 bases, with 19 bases separating them. The CDR3 spans 15 residues. The CDR3 sequence is CASSHAGTGVYEQFF. CDR3 nucleotides: TGTGCCAGTAGTCATGCGGGAACGGGGGTGTATGAGCAGTTCTTC.

The rearrangement links TRBV11-2 to TRBJ2-2, with unresolved D. CDR3 size: 12 residues. Germline values: CDR1 SGHAT, CDR2 FQNNGV. Trimming took 4 bases from V and 4 from J, leaving 4 bases between them. The CDR3 loop is CASSSRTGELFF. CDR3 DNA: TGTGCCAGCAGCTCGCGCACCGGGGAGCTGTTTTTT.

J is TRBJ1-1 and V is TRBV5-6; 7 nucleotides line up with TRBD1. The CDR3 runs 12 residues. The junction had 3 bases not matched to a gene; V was cut back by 4 bases and J by 6 bases. The germline V gene encodes CDR1 SGHDT and CDR2 YYEEEE. The CDR3: CASSPGTAEAFF. The CDR3 DNA sequence: TGTGCCAGCAGCCCCGGGACAGCTGAAGCTTTCTTT. The full variable domain, rest sourced from reference TRBV5-6 and TRBJ1-1, is DAGVTQSPTHLIKTRGQQVTLRCSPKSGHDTVSWYQQALGQGPQFIFQYYEEEERQRGNFPDRFSGHQFPNYSSELNVNALLLGDSALYLCASSPGTAEAFFGQGTRLTVV.

The gene calls are TRBV6-1 and TRBJ1-5; D unresolved. This CDR3 contains 15 residues. The germline V gene has CDR1 MNHNS and CDR2 SASEGT. V was trimmed by 7 bases and J by 0 bases, leaving 13 bases between them. Here the CDR3 DNA reads TGTGCCAGCAATATATACACGGATAGCAATCAGCCCCAGCATTTT. Its protein is CASNIYTDSNQPQHF.

This clone was seen only a few times. V usage is TRBV10-3 and J usage is TRBJ1-6, with 7 bases aligning to TRBD1. The V gene's germline CDR1 is ENHRY and CDR2 SYGVKD. Losses at the gene ends were 6 bases for V and 5 bases for J; bases not matched to a gene: 7. The CDR3 contains 15 residues. In DNA form, the CDR3 reads TGTGCCATCAGGACCGGGACAGACGATAATTCACCCCTCCACTTT. Translation gives CAIRTGTDDNSPLHF.

This clone is a singleton in its sample. The junction departs from the called germline gene at one end, perhaps through a read error. J is TRBJ2-7 and V is TRBV7-7; D remains unclear. Germline V gene lookup returns CDR1 SSHAT and CDR2 FNYEAQ (reference sequence). The CDR3 runs to 18 residues. The CDR3 sequence is CASSQEYSTDYISYEQYF. The CDR3 bases are TGTGCTAGCAGCCAAGAGTATAGTACCGATTACATATCCTACGAGCAGTACTTC. Full variable domain (outside the CDR3, taken from reference TRBV7-7 and TRBJ2-7): GAGVSQSPRYKVTKRGQDVTLRCDPISSHATLYWYQQALGQGPEFLTYFNYEAQPDKSGLPSDRFSAERPEGSISTLTIQRTEQRDSAMYRCASSQEYSTDYISYEQYFGPGTRLTVT.

The sample holds a few counts of this clone. The chain is built from TRBV2 and TRBJ1-2, with no clear D. V gave up 5 bases and J gave up 2 bases, with 9 bases separating them. Germline V gene lookup returns CDR1 SNHLY and CDR2 FYNNEI. The CDR3 spans 13 residues. The CDR3 protein is CASSLKGNYGYTF. The CDR3 DNA reads as TGTGCCAGCAGTCTTAAAGGGAACTATGGCTACACCTTC. The complete variable domain, with remaining parts taken from reference TRBV2 and TRBJ1-2, reads EPEVTQTPSHQVTQMGQEVILRCVPISNHLYFYWYRQILGQKVEFLVSFYNNEISEKSEIFDDQFSVERPDGSNFTLKIRSTKLEDSAMYFCASSLKGNYGYTFGSGTRLTVV.

The chain carries TRBV5-8 and TRBJ1-2, with a possible D match to TRBD1 (6 bases). The CDR3 runs 12 residues. Germline CDR1 reads SGHTS; CDR2 reads YDEGEE. V was clipped by 4 bases and J by 5 bases, with 9 bases between them. The CDR3 protein is CASSIQGYGYTF. For the CDR3, the DNA is TGTGCCAGCAGCATACAGGGTTATGGCTACACCTTC.

The rearrangement joins TRBV5-1 to TRBJ1-6; the D gene is possibly TRBD1 (5 bases). Trimming removed 4 bases at V and 6 bases at J, with 14 bases between. CDR1 SGHRS and CDR2 YFSETQ come from the germline V gene. The CDR3 contains 15 residues. CDR3 DNA sequence: TGCGCCAGCAGCCCTCCTGACCAGGGTAATTCACCCCTCCACTTT. This gives the protein CASSPPDQGNSPLHF.

The rearrangement links TRBV5-1 to TRBJ1-4, with unresolved D. This CDR3 is 15 amino acids long. Deletions cut 6 bases from V and 3 bases from J, with 15 bases between. In germline, CDR1 is SGHRS, CDR2 YFSETQ. CDR3 residues: CASTLWGGANEKLFF. The CDR3 nucleotides are TGCGCCAGCACGTTATGGGGAGGAGCTAATGAAAAACTGTTTTTT. The whole variable domain, filled in from reference TRBV5-1 and TRBJ1-4, reads KAGVTQTPRYLIKTRGQQVTLSCSPISGHRSVSWYQQTPGQGLQFLFEYFSETQRNKGNFPGRFSGRQFSNSRSEMNVSTLELGDSALYLCASTLWGGANEKLFFGSGTQLSVL.

This chain links TRBV6-6 with TRBJ2-7, with 8 positions matching TRBD2. V was pared by 10 bases and J by 3 bases, with 8 bases of the junction left unmatched. From germline, CDR1 is MNHNY and CDR2 SVGAGI (reference sequence). This CDR3 has 13 amino acids. For the CDR3, the DNA is TGTGCCACCCTGAGACTAGCGAACTACGAGCAGTACTTC. It encodes CATLRLANYEQYF.

The V gene is TRBV7-2, the J gene TRBJ2-7; 10 bases map to TRBD1. The ends lost 5 bases at V and 5 bases at J; junction bases unmatched: 6. Germline V gives CDR1 SGHTA, CDR2 FQGNSA. The CDR3 is 14 residues long. The CDR3 loop is CASSRQGAIDEQYF. The CDR3 DNA sequence: TGTGCCAGCAGCAGACAGGGGGCTATCGACGAGCAGTACTTC.

The chain joins TRBV2 to TRBJ1-3, with unresolved D. This CDR3 spans 16 amino acids. V lost 3 bases to trimming and J lost 0 bases, with 12 bases between them. The germline V gene has CDR1 SNHLY and CDR2 FYNNEI. The CDR3 DNA sequence: TGTGCCAGCAGTGAGACGACCGGCTTCTCTGGAAACACCATATATTTT. Its protein product is CASSETTGFSGNTIYF.

The chain recombines TRBV19 with TRBJ2-7; D is perhaps TRBD2 (6 bases). The CDR3 has 14 amino acids. Trimming took 3 bases from V and 0 from J, leaving 9 bases between them. Germline-derived CDR1 and CDR2 are LNHDA and SQIVND (reference sequence). CDR3 sequence reads: CASSMGRYSYEQYF. In DNA form, the CDR3 reads TGTGCCAGTAGTATGGGGAGGTACTCCTACGAGCAGTACTTC.

This clone has more than one count but fewer than ten. This rearrangement joins TRBV4-1 to TRBJ1-3; D not certain. CDR3 size: 14 residues. Germline CDR1 and CDR2: MGHRA and YSYEKL. Trimming took 3 bases from V and 0 from J, leaving 6 bases between them. CDR3 nucleotide sequence: TGCGCCAGCAGCCAGGCGGGCTCTGGAAACACCATATATTTT. Residues: CASSQAGSGNTIYF.

The chain recombines TRBV28 with TRBJ2-6, with 7 bases matching TRBD1. Germline V lookup: CDR1 MDHEN, CDR2 SYDVKM. This CDR3 is built from 14 residues. Trimming removed 7 bases from V and 3 bases from J; junction bases left unmatched: 3. The CDR3 sequence: CASTSGGGANVLTF. Written as DNA, the CDR3 is TGTGCCAGCACCTCAGGGGGTGGGGCCAACGTCCTGACTTTC.

V gene TRBV13 combines with J gene TRBJ2-1, with D perhaps matching TRBD1 (5 bases). This CDR3 is 15 amino acids long. Trimming removed 3 bases at V and 4 bases at J, with 13 bases between. Germline loops: CDR1 PRHDT, CDR2 FYEKMQ (reference sequence). CDR3 sequence (DNA): TGTGCCAGCAGCTTCGGCAGGGTGGGATACAATGAGCAGTTCTTC. It is translated as CASSFGRVGYNEQFF.

This chain links TRBV7-2 with TRBJ1-4; D is unresolved. The CDR3 is 13 amino acids. Trimming took off 5 bases at V and 5 bases at J, with 9 bases between the two ends. Germline CDR1 SGHTA, CDR2 FQGNSA. CDR3 loop: CASSPGSNEKLFF. The CDR3 nucleotides read TGTGCCAGCAGCCCCGGTAGCAATGAAAAACTGTTTTTT.